This T cell receptor (beta chain) was identified in a study of cytomegalovirus exposure and HLA in healthy donors. The overall study: Among the roughly 370 genotyped donors, less than 85% were placed in the Caucasian-associated ancestry cluster.

In the PCR, 60 Vbeta and 13 Jbeta primers were used. Sequencing was performed with immunoSEQ multiplex PCR; in TCRdb, only in-frame clones are kept and a portion is missing. The sample totals about 200,000 clones. About this clone itself: Its antigen is not known.

Broader study findings: For most subjects, TCR beta sequences were reported to predict HLA-A and HLA-B alleles with accuracy. An assumption of roughly uniform sequencing depth across donors underlay the presence/absence analyses. Among TCR beta chains of equal frequency, HLA-associated ones were more clonally expanded in a later analysis.

Germline values: CDR1 LNHDA, CDR2 SQIVND (reference sequence). V was clipped by 5 bases and J by 4 bases; unmatched bases: 17. The CDR3 totals 18 residues. This clonotype originated in a boy between 10 and 17 years old in good health and CMV-seronegative. The sample was PBMCs. The genes are TRBV19 and TRBJ2-4; 7 nucleotides line up with TRBD1. DNA for the CDR3: TGTGCCAGTAGTCCCATCCTCGGTCGGGACAGCCGAAAAAACATTCAGTACTTC. Amino acid sequence: CASSPILGRDSRKNIQYF.